The 3 T cell receptor beta chains reported below all come from one sample, sequenced in a study of OX40 agonist ivuxolimab in advanced cancers. The assay was immunoSEQ multiplex PCR, and TCRdb's table has in-frame clones only and misses some. The data contain about 16,000 clones, around three quarters of them singletons. The material sequenced was CD4+ or CD8+ T cells sorted from blood, taken in a trial of the OX40 agonist ivuxolimab. These receptors originate from an adult with an advanced solid tumor such as melanoma, head and neck, liver or kidney cancer.

About this clone: At one end, the junction sequence differs from germline, possibly due to a read error. This chain links TRBV7-7 with TRBJ2-2; TRBD1 matches at 7 bases. CDR1 and CDR2 from the germline V gene are SSHAT and FNYEAQ (reference sequence). The CDR3 covers 19 residues. CDR3 in DNA: TGTGCTAGCAGCTTAGTTAATGGGGGCCGGGACAGTGACACCGGGGAGCTGTTTTTT. Protein product: CASSLVNGGRDSDTGELFF.

This chain connects TRBV4-1 to TRBJ2-3; weak D call: TRBD2 (6 bases). Germline CDR1 MGHRA, CDR2 YSYEKL. V was cut by 0 bases and J by 0 bases, with 10 bases left in between. The CDR3 loop spans 16 amino acids. Here the CDR3 DNA reads TGCGCCAGCAGCCAAGAATCGGCGGGGAGCACAGATACGCAGTATTTT. It is translated as CASSQESAGSTDTQYF.

This rearrangement joins TRBV7-9 to TRBJ2-7; possible D gene TRBD2, 5 bases. V shed 5 bases and J shed 3 bases, with 14 bases lying between them. Per germline, CDR1 SEHNR and CDR2 FQNEAQ (reference sequence). This CDR3 contains 14 residues. CDR3 region: CASSLSALDYEQYF. CDR3 in DNA: TGTGCCAGCAGCCTTAGCGCACTCGACTACGAGCAGTACTTC.